This TCR beta chain was identified during a study of T cell responses to AZD1222 COVID-19 vaccine. Study-wide findings and caveats: Every sample of the repertoires postdated the peak T cell response. Dominant CD4 TCR responses targeted spike regions 160-218 and 743-854. A reported finding is that nearly half of spike-specific TCRs target unmutated variant regions.

Analysis merged second doses at about 4 or about 12 weeks. In the case of this clone: Its antigen is undetermined.

Per the germline V gene, CDR1 is WNHNN and CDR2 is SYGVQD (reference sequence). This CDR3 is built from 14 residues. The V gene lost 1 base and the J gene lost 8 bases, with 13 bases spanning the gap. Libraries were prepared by immunoSEQ multiplex PCR; TCRdb keeps only in-frame clonotypes and omits some of them. This table holds roughly 150,000 clones, around 91% found once. The chain carries TRBV10-1 and TRBJ2-3; D call uncertain. This specimen consisted of peripheral blood, obtained 28 days after the second AZD1222 dose. This TCR came from an adult who received the AZD1222 COVID-19 vaccine. CDR3 nucleotides: TGCGCCAGCAGTGAGTTTCACGCCGCCGGTACGCAGTATTTT. It yields the protein CASSEFHAAGTQYF.